This T cell receptor (beta chain) was captured in a study of molecular identifiers for immune sequencing clone quantification. Study outcomes and limitations: Over 97% of effector molecules, yet under 1% of naive-cell molecules, were held by clones above 20 RNA copies.

This clonotype was counted many times. Its cognate antigen is unknown. Investigators produced naive CD8 libraries from about 19,000 to 1,100,000 sorted cells, drawing on 10%, 30% or 50% RNA. TCRdb re-called the PCR reads with MiXCR, one entry per CDR3 protein. The sample records about 40,000 distinct CDR3 sequences, 24% being singletons. Trimming left V 1 base short and J 4 bases short, with 11 bases between. CDR3 length equals 14 residues. CDR1 and CDR2 (germline): SGDLS, YYNGEE. The rearrangement joins TRBV9 to TRBJ1-1, with no clear D. Sequencing used naive CD8+ T cells from blood, with Jurkat cell RNA spiked in. Subset of the sample: FACS-sorted CD8+CD4-CCR7+CD45RA+ naive T cells. This clonotype originated in a human donor in good health. Some libraries in this study had Jurkat cell RNA spiked in. In DNA form, the CDR3 reads TGTGCCAGCAGCGTAAGCAGGTCGGGCACTGAAGCTTTCTTT. Translated, it gives CASSVSRSGTEAFF. The full variable domain, with the rest looked up from reference TRBV9 and TRBJ1-1, is DSGVTQTPKHLITATGQRVTLRCSPRSGDLSVYWYQQSLDQGLQFLIQYYNGEERAKGNILERFSAQQFPDLHSELNLSSLELGDSALYFCASSVSRSGTEAFFGQGTRLTVV.